This is a list of T cell receptor beta chains from one sample in a study of T-cell reconstitution after alpha-beta-depleted transplantation in children. TCRdb re-called the PCR reads through MiXCR, storing one row per CDR3 protein. In the table there are 350,000 to 450,000 distinct CDR3 sequences, about an eighth of which are singletons. The sample in question was PBMCs, obtained from the stem cell graft. The receptors were sampled from a human donor who donated a stem cell graft to a child with Fanconi anemia. CDR3s include the opening cysteine and the closing phenylalanine or tryptophan. D genes are given only for firm matches. Rows may omit the clone size; those that give it use once, few, many or a size class.

V: TRBV6-1
J: TRBJ1-5
D: NA
size: NA
DNA: TGTGCCAGCAGCCCGAACAGGGCCAGCAATCAGCCCCAGCATTTT
CDR3: CASSPNRASNQPQHF

V: TRBV5-1
J: TRBJ2-3
D: NA
size: many
DNA: TGCGCCAGCAGCGCGACGCGCTCCACAGATACGCAGTATTTT
CDR3: CASSATRSTDTQYF

V: TRBV20-1
J: TRBJ1-1
D: NA
size: many
DNA: TGCAGTGCTAGAGATCGATCGGGAGGACTGACCTCTGAAGCTTTCTTT
CDR3: CSARDRSGGLTSEAFF

V: TRBV10-3
J: TRBJ1-6
D: TRBD1
size: many
DNA: TGTGCCATCAGACAAACTCAGGGGGGTAATTCACCCCTCCACTTT
CDR3: CAIRQTQGGNSPLHF

V: TRBV5-1
J: TRBJ2-1
D: NA
size: NA
DNA: TGCGCCAGCAGCACGATCATCAAGGCCAACAATGAGCAGTTCTTC
CDR3: CASSTIIKANNEQFF

V: TRBV6-5
J: TRBJ1-2
D: TRBD1
size: many
DNA: TGTGCCAGCAGCCTTAGAGGGGGCGCGGGGGGCTACACCTTC
CDR3: CASSLRGGAGGYTF

V: TRBV6-1
J: TRBJ2-1
D: NA
size: many
DNA: TGTGCCAGCAGTAGACGCACGGGGGCGACCGCTTTGAATGAGCAGTTCTTC
CDR3: CASSRRTGATALNEQFF

V: TRBV6-5
J: TRBJ1-4
D: NA
size: NA
DNA: TGTGCCAGCAGTTACTCCTTGATGGGGTATAAGGAAAAACTGTTTTTT
CDR3: CASSYSLMGYKEKLFF

V: TRBV5-1
J: TRBJ2-1
D: NA
size: few
DNA: TGCGCCAGCAAGGAAGGAGGGGGCAAGAATGAGCAGTTCTTC
CDR3: CASKEGGGKNEQFF

V: TRBV7-9
J: TRBJ2-1
D: TRBD2
size: many
DNA: TGTGCCAGCAGCCTCGGTAGCGGGGGGTACAATGAGCAGTTCTTC
CDR3: CASSLGSGGYNEQFF

V: TRBV5-5
J: TRBJ2-4
D: NA
size: NA
DNA: TGTGCCAGCAGCTCTACAGGTGTCCAAAACATTCAGTACTTC
CDR3: CASSSTGVQNIQYF

V: TRBV4-1
J: TRBJ2-1
D: NA
size: few
DNA: TGCGCCAGCAGCCAGACCGGGACTTACTCCGACGATGAGCAGTTCTTC
CDR3: CASSQTGTYSDDEQFF

V: TRBV10-3
J: TRBJ2-1
D: TRBD1
size: NA
DNA: TGTGCCATCCTCCGGGACAGGGACAATGAGCAGTTCTTC
CDR3: CAILRDRDNEQFF

V: TRBV4-3
J: TRBJ2-1
D: NA
size: few
DNA: TGCGCCAGCAGCGAAACACAGGCTAGCTACAATTTCGGTGAGCAGTTCTTC
CDR3: CASSETQASYNFGEQFF

V: TRBV5-1
J: TRBJ2-3
D: NA
size: NA
DNA: TGCGCCAGCAGGTCAAGCTTAGTCGCGTCTGATACGCAGTATTTT
CDR3: CASRSSLVASDTQYF

V: TRBV5-6
J: TRBJ1-4
D: NA
size: many
DNA: TGTGCCAGCAGCTTGAAGGGGCAGGACAATGAAAAACTGTTTTTT
CDR3: CASSLKGQDNEKLFF

V: TRBV2
J: TRBJ2-7
D: NA
size: NA
DNA: TGTGCCAGCACTAGACAGGATGGCTCCTACGAGCAGTACTTC
CDR3: CASTRQDGSYEQYF

V: TRBV5-1
J: TRBJ2-2
D: NA
size: NA
DNA: TGCGCCAGCAGCTTACGTTTGGGGTTCTCGAACACCGGGGAGCTGTTTTTT
CDR3: CASSLRLGFSNTGELFF

V: TRBV5-8
J: TRBJ2-5
D: TRBD2
size: many
DNA: TGTGCCAGCAGCTCCCCGGGACTAGCGGGCCAAGAGACCCAGTACTTC
CDR3: CASSSPGLAGQETQYF

V: TRBV7-3
J: TRBJ2-1
D: NA
size: NA
DNA: TGTGCCAGCAGCTCACAATCCGGACTAGGGGGCGTCTACAATGAGCAGTTCTTC
CDR3: CASSSQSGLGGVYNEQFF

V: TRBV14
J: TRBJ1-3
D: NA
size: many
DNA: TGTGCCAGCAGCCAAGATGACAGGTTCGAAGGAAACACCATATATTTT
CDR3: CASSQDDRFEGNTIYF

V: TRBV12-3/TRBV12-4
J: TRBJ2-5
D: NA
size: NA
DNA: TGTGCCAGCAGTTTGGGGGGAGAGAGGTCCCCGTGGGGGACCCAGTACTTC
CDR3: CASSLGGERSPWGTQYF

V: TRBV7-9
J: TRBJ1-1
D: NA
size: few
DNA: TGTGCCAGCAGCTTAGAACAGGAAGCTTTCTTT
CDR3: CASSLEQEAFF

V: TRBV4-3
J: TRBJ1-4
D: TRBD1
size: few
DNA: TGCGCCAGCAGCCAAGAAGGGAGGGGGCCGGGGGAAAAACTGTTTTTT
CDR3: CASSQEGRGPGEKLFF

V: TRBV5-1
J: TRBJ2-1
D: TRBD1
size: few
DNA: TGCGCCAGCAGCGGACAGGGCCCTTACAATGAGCAGTTCTTC
CDR3: CASSGQGPYNEQFF

V: TRBV20-1
J: TRBJ1-2
D: TRBD1
size: NA
DNA: TGCAGTGCTAGGGGGGACAGGGACGAGTGGTACTATGGCTACACCTTC
CDR3: CSARGDRDEWYYGYTF

V: TRBV14
J: TRBJ2-5
D: NA
size: few
DNA: TGTGCCAGCAGCCAAGATAGATGGGAGACCCAGTACTTC
CDR3: CASSQDRWETQYF

V: TRBV6-5
J: TRBJ2-6
D: NA
size: NA
DNA: TGTGCCAGCAGTTACTCGTCCTCTGGGGCCAACGTCCTGACTTTC
CDR3: CASSYSSSGANVLTF